This T cell receptor (beta chain) was sequenced for a study of monozygotic twins with inflammatory bowel disease. Per germline, CDR1 SSHAT and CDR2 FNYEAQ (reference sequence). The CDR3 runs to 15 residues. TCRdb reprocessed the 5' RACE reads and stores each CDR3 protein as one record, lacking DNA. In total, the table holds some 210,000 distinct CDR3 sequences. No T cells were sorted before total RNA was taken from whole blood. This TCR derives from a human donor with ulcerative colitis or Crohn's disease, or a healthy co-twin of an affected twin (not recorded which). Material for sequencing was blood. This chain uses TRBV7-7 with TRBJ2-3; the D call of TRBD2 rests on TCRdb alone, since no DNA is present to check it. The CDR3 region is CASSYLAGATDTQYF. Variable domain in full (rest from reference TRBV7-7 and TRBJ2-3): GAGVSQSPRYKVTKRGQDVTLRCDPISSHATLYWYQQALGQGPEFLTYFNYEAQPDKSGLPSDRFSAERPEGSISTLTIQRTEQRDSAMYRCASSYLAGATDTQYFGPGTRLTVL.